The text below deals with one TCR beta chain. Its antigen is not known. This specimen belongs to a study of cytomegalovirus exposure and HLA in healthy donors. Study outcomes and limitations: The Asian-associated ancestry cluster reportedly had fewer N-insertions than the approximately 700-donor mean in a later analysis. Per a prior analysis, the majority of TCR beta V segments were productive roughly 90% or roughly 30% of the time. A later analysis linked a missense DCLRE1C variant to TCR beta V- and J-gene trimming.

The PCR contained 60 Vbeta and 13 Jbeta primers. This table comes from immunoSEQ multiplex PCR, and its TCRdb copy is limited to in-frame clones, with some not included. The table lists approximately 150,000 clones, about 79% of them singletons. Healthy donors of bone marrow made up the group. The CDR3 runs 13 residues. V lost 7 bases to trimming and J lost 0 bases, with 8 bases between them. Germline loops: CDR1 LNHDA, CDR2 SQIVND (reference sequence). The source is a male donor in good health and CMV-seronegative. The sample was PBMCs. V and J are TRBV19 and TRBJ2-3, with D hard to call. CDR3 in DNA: TGTGCCAGTAAAGCCGTCAGCACAGATACGCAGTATTTT. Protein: CASKAVSTDTQYF.